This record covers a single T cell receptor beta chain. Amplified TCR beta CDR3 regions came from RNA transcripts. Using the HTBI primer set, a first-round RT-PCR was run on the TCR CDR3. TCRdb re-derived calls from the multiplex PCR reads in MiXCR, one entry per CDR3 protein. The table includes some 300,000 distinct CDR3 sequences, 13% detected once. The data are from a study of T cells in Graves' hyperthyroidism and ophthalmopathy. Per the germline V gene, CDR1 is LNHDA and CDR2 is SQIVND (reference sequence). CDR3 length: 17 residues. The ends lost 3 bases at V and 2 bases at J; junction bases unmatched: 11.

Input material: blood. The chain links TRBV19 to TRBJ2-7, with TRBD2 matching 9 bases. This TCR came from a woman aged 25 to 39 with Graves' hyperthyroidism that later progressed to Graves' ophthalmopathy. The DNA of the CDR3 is TGTGCCAGTAGTATTTTTGGGGCTAGCGGGACCACCTACGAGCAGTACTTC. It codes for CASSIFGASGTTYEQYF.